These 25 T cell receptor beta chains share one sample of origin, sequenced in a study of T cell changes during pregnancy in multiple sclerosis. Repertoires were generated with immunoSEQ multiplex PCR, while TCRdb's copy carries only in-frame clones and drops some. In the table there are around 45,000 clones, roughly 90% of which are singletons. The source material was CD4+ T cells from peripheral blood mononuclear cells, sampled before pregnancy. These receptors originate from a female donor with multiple sclerosis, enrolled in a pregnancy study.

The chain joins TRBV7-9 to TRBJ1-5; unclear D gene. The length of the CDR3 is 13 residues. The V and J ends lost 6 bases and 4 bases respectively, with 10 bases between them. CDR1 is SEHNR, CDR2 FQNEAQ, per germline (reference sequence). The CDR3 protein is CASSHGLNQPQHF. Here the CDR3 DNA reads TGTGCCAGCAGTCATGGGCTGAATCAGCCCCAGCATTTT.

The chain carries TRBV19 and TRBJ1-5, with TRBD1 as a possible D gene (5 bases). Trimming cost V 4 bases and J 1 base, with 11 bases left between them. The CDR3 is 15 amino acids. Germline V gene data show CDR1 as LNHDA and CDR2 as SQIVND (reference sequence). The DNA for the CDR3 is TGTGCCAGTAGTACCAGGGTTGGGAGCAATCAGCCCCAGCATTTT. Its protein product is CASSTRVGSNQPQHF.

V usage is TRBV7-9 and J usage is TRBJ2-1; maybe TRBD1 (6 bases). The ends were cut back, 8 bases at V and 0 bases at J, with 14 bases in the middle. Per the germline V gene, CDR1 is SEHNR and CDR2 is FQNEAQ (reference sequence). CDR3 length equals 15 residues. DNA of the CDR3: TGTGCCAGCCCCCACGGGACAAACTCCTACAATGAGCAGTTCTTC. This translates into CASPHGTNSYNEQFF. Combining the CDR3 with reference TRBV7-9 and TRBJ2-1 gives the whole variable domain DTGVSQNPRHKITKRGQNVTFRCDPISEHNRLYWYRQTLGQGPEFLTYFQNEAQLEKSRLLSDRFSAERPKGSFSTLEIQRTEQGDSAMYLCASPHGTNSYNEQFFGPGTRLTVL.

The J gene is TRBJ1-1, the V gene TRBV9; 7 bases are shared with TRBD1. The CDR3 consists of 15 residues. After removal of 6 bases from V and 8 bases from J, the junction contained 16 bases not matched to a gene. The germline CDR1 and CDR2 sequences are SGDLS and YYNGEE. CDR3 sequence (DNA): TGTGCCAGCAACCCTACCGGGACAGCCACCCAAGAAGCTTTCTTT. This gives the protein CASNPTGTATQEAFF.

The gene calls are TRBV13 and TRBJ2-5; 9 nucleotides match TRBD2. In germline, CDR1 is PRHDT, CDR2 FYEKMQ (reference sequence). This CDR3 spans 14 amino acids. The V and J ends lost 3 bases and 3 bases, in that order; junction bases with no gene match: 2. Here the CDR3 reads CASSFSGGEETQYF. The CDR3 nucleotides are TGTGCCAGCAGCTTTAGCGGGGGTGAAGAGACCCAGTACTTC.

The V call is TRBV9, the J call TRBJ2-3, with TRBD2 matching 8 bases. Germline CDR1 is SGDLS and CDR2 is YYNGEE. The CDR3 runs 15 residues. Germline trimming cut 0 bases from V and 4 bases from J; bases unmatched to any gene: 4. The CDR3 loop is CASSVGTSRADTQYF. The CDR3 DNA reads TGTGCCAGCAGCGTAGGGACTAGCAGGGCAGATACGCAGTATTTT.

The chain carries TRBV7-9 and TRBJ2-1; D ambiguous. Germline-derived CDR1 and CDR2 are SEHNR and FQNEAQ (reference sequence). The CDR3 runs to 12 residues. The V end was cut by 4 bases, the J end by 9 bases, with 10 bases between. The CDR3 protein is CASSSLPSEQFF. The CDR3 DNA is TGTGCCAGCAGCTCCCTTCCGAGTGAGCAGTTCTTC. The entire variable domain, with the rest obtained from reference TRBV7-9 and TRBJ2-1, is as follows: DTGVSQNPRHKITKRGQNVTFRCDPISEHNRLYWYRQTLGQGPEFLTYFQNEAQLEKSRLLSDRFSAERPKGSFSTLEIQRTEQGDSAMYLCASSSLPSEQFFGPGTRLTVL.

The CDR3 region has the DNA TGCGCCAGCAGCGTGGGACAGGGCACTGAAGCTTTCTTT. Protein product: CASSVGQGTEAFF. The chain couples TRBV5-1 to TRBJ1-1, with 9 bases lining up with TRBD1. Germline V lookup: CDR1 SGHRS, CDR2 YFSETQ. The CDR3 runs to 13 residues. V was clipped by 4 bases and J by 4 bases; unmatched bases: 2.

This clone was counted a single time. J is TRBJ2-3 and V is TRBV4-1, with TRBD2 matching over 8 bases. This CDR3 is built from 19 residues. CDR1 is MGHRA and CDR2 is YSYEKL in the germline V gene. The V and J ends lost 0 bases and 0 bases, in that order; junction bases with no gene match: 11. DNA for the CDR3: TGCGCCAGCAGCCAAGAAAGTCCCACCGCGGGGGGAAGCACAGATACGCAGTATTTT. This codes for CASSQESPTAGGSTDTQYF.

The CDR3 sequence: CASSQLGQAITEAFF. DNA for the CDR3: TGTGCCAGCAGCCAACTAGGACAGGCCATTACTGAAGCTTTCTTT. This chain uses TRBV14 with TRBJ1-1; 7 bases agree with TRBD1. The V gene end was trimmed by 2 bases and the J gene end by 5 bases; junction bases not matched to a gene: 8. The CDR3 has 15 residues. Germline CDR1 reads SGHDN; CDR2 reads FVKESK.

The rearrangement uses TRBV5-1 and TRBJ2-7; 7 bases are shared with TRBD2. This CDR3 is 14 amino acids long. Germline loops: CDR1 SGHRS, CDR2 YFSETQ. V gave up 1 base and J gave up 5 bases; unmatched junction bases: 6. As DNA, the CDR3 is TGCGCCAGCAGCTTGACAGCGGGAAAAGACGAGCAGTACTTC. Encoded protein: CASSLTAGKDEQYF.

V is TRBV5-1 and J is TRBJ2-1, with 9 nucleotides matching TRBD2. The germline CDR1 and CDR2 sequences are SGHRS and YFSETQ. J gave up 8 bases and V 1 base, and 7 bases lay outside the gene matches. The CDR3 has 15 amino acids. CDR3 in DNA: TGCGCCAGCAGCTTGTTAGCGGGGGCTTCCGATGAGCAGTTCTTC. Protein: CASSLLAGASDEQFF.

V and J are TRBV5-4 and TRBJ2-1; 10 bases are a match to TRBD2. From germline, CDR1 is SGHNT and CDR2 YYREEE (reference sequence). Trimming cost V 5 bases and J 2 bases; bases outside gene matches: 4. This CDR3 has 15 residues. The CDR3 is CASRTGLATYNEQFF. The CDR3 nucleotides are TGTGCCAGCAGAACGGGACTAGCGACCTACAATGAGCAGTTCTTC. The whole variable domain, remainder taken from reference TRBV5-4 and TRBJ2-1, is ETGVTQSPTHLIKTRGQQVTLRCSSQSGHNTVSWYQQALGQGPQFIFQYYREEENGRGNFPPRFSGLQFPNYSSELNVNALELDDSALYLCASRTGLATYNEQFFGPGTRLTVL.

This clone has more than one count but fewer than ten. The chain uses TRBV30 and TRBJ1-1; the match to TRBD1 covers 9 bases. The CDR3 is 13 amino acids. The V and J ends lost 5 bases and 3 bases, in that order; junction bases with no gene match: 4. Germline assignment: CDR1 GTSNPN and CDR2 SVGIG (reference sequence). This CDR3 reads CAWRDREDTEAFF. The CDR3 coding sequence is TGTGCCTGGCGGGACAGGGAGGACACTGAAGCTTTCTTT.

V usage is TRBV7-2 and J usage is TRBJ1-2; D may be TRBD1 (5 bases). The CDR3 sequence is 13 residues long. Germline V gene lookup returns CDR1 SGHTA and CDR2 FQGNSA. V dropped 5 bases and J dropped 4 bases, with 11 bases sitting between them. The DNA for the CDR3 is TGTGCCAGCAGCACTGACAGACCCTATGGCTACACCTTC. It encodes CASSTDRPYGYTF.

The gene calls are TRBV15 and TRBJ2-4; TRBD2 agrees at 12 bases. The J segment lost 5 bases and the V segment lost 0 bases, leaving 11 bases of the junction unmatched. Germline-derived CDR1 and CDR2 are LNHNV and YYDKDF (reference sequence). The length of the CDR3 is 19 residues. The CDR3 DNA sequence: TGTGCCACCAGCAGAGAGAGGGGCCGACTAGCGGGAGACGAAAACATTCAGTACTTC. Translating gives CATSRERGRLAGDENIQYF.

The chain links TRBV27 to TRBJ2-7; tentatively, D is TRBD2 (6 bases). Trimming shortened V by 2 bases and J by 4 bases, and 12 bases separated the two germline ends. The CDR3 spans 14 residues. In germline, CDR1 is MNHEY, CDR2 SMNVEV (reference sequence). The CDR3 coding sequence is TGTGCCAGCAGTTTAGGGGGGAGGCGGTACGAGCAGTACTTC. Translation gives CASSLGGRRYEQYF.

The gene calls are TRBV7-6 and TRBJ1-5; tentatively, D is TRBD1 (6 bases). CDR1 is SGHVS, CDR2 FNYEAQ, per germline. CDR3 length: 14 amino acids. V gave up 5 bases and J gave up 2 bases, with 10 bases separating them. CDR3 coding DNA: TGTGCCAGCAGCGCGCGACAGGGCAATCAGCCCCAGCATTTT. It encodes CASSARQGNQPQHF.

The chain employs TRBV7-2 and TRBJ1-2, with 7 bases aligning to TRBD1. Per the germline V gene, CDR1 is SGHTA and CDR2 is FQGNSA. Germline trimming cut 5 bases from V and 8 bases from J; bases unmatched to any gene: 11. The CDR3 runs 14 residues. CDR3 DNA sequence: TGTGCCAGCAGCCGTATGACAGGGAGTACGGGCTACACCTTC. Translation: CASSRMTGSTGYTF.

This clone occurred once. This chain links TRBV29-1 with TRBJ2-3; possibly TRBD1 for D (6 bases). Germline lookup yields CDR1 SQVTM and CDR2 ANQGSEA. V was shortened by 5 bases and J by 10 bases, with 16 bases between the two germline ends. This CDR3 has 12 residues. In DNA form, the CDR3 reads TGCAGCGTTATTTTAGGGACACAGTCGCAGTATTTT. It is translated as CSVILGTQSQYF.

This clone was detected once. CDR3 sequence reads: CASSLERGPYGYTF. CDR3 sequence (DNA): TGTGCCAGCAGCTTGGAGAGAGGGCCCTATGGCTACACCTTC. V and J are TRBV5-4 and TRBJ1-2; D is uncertain. Germline assignment: CDR1 SGHNT and CDR2 YYREEE (reference sequence). The CDR3 is 14 amino acids. Between the trimmed V and J ends, which lost 0 bases and 4 bases, there was a span of 10 bases.

The V and J genes are TRBV5-4 and TRBJ2-2; the match to TRBD2 covers 9 bases. CDR3 size: 15 residues. The germline V gene encodes CDR1 SGHNT and CDR2 YYREEE (reference sequence). V lost 4 bases to trimming and J lost 4 bases; unmatched junction nucleotides: 5. CDR3 sequence reads: CASSGGGARTGELFF. CDR3 sequence (DNA): TGTGCCAGCAGCGGCGGGGGGGCGCGCACCGGGGAGCTGTTTTTT.

V is TRBV5-1 and J is TRBJ1-4, with D maybe TRBD1 (5 bases). The CDR3 loop spans 16 amino acids. V was shortened by 5 bases and J by 6 bases, with 20 bases between the two germline ends. CDR1 and CDR2 from the germline V gene are SGHRS and YFSETQ. The CDR3 spells CASSFDGLGGDEKLFF. CDR3 DNA sequence: TGCGCCAGCAGTTTCGACGGCCTGGGGGGGGATGAAAAACTGTTTTTT. Full variable domain (remainder filled in from reference TRBV5-1 and TRBJ1-4): KAGVTQTPRYLIKTRGQQVTLSCSPISGHRSVSWYQQTPGQGLQFLFEYFSETQRNKGNFPGRFSGRQFSNSRSEMNVSTLELGDSALYLCASSFDGLGGDEKLFFGSGTQLSVL.

The chain joins TRBV5-1 to TRBJ2-7; D is perhaps TRBD1 (7 bases). This CDR3 is built from 17 residues. Between the trimmed V and J ends, which lost 0 bases and 6 bases, there was a span of 22 bases. CDR1 is SGHRS, CDR2 YFSETQ, per germline. CDR3 nucleotides: TGCGCCAGCAGCTTGGGGCAGGGGGGAACGACAGTTCCCGAGCAGTACTTC. Translation: CASSLGQGGTTVPEQYF.

This clone is a singleton in its sample. The chain carries TRBV19 and TRBJ1-4, with TRBD1 identical over 7 bases. Trimming removed 4 bases from V and 8 bases from J; junction bases left unmatched: 7. This CDR3 is 14 amino acids long. Germline CDR1 reads LNHDA; CDR2 reads SQIVND (reference sequence). The CDR3 spells CASSNGQVMEKLFF. Here the CDR3 DNA reads TGTGCCAGTAGTAACGGACAGGTCATGGAAAAACTGTTTTTT.